The 9 T cell receptor beta chains in this list originate from one sample, sequenced in a study of blood T cell repertoires in COVID-19. Generated by immunoSEQ multiplex PCR, the TCRdb table keeps only in-frame clones and is missing some. In the table there are roughly 280,000 clones, around 90% of which are singletons. The sample comprised PBMCs or T cells enriched from blood (not recorded which). Source of these receptors: a woman in her twenties or thirties with acute COVID-19.

The V and J genes are TRBV10-3 and TRBJ2-2, with 7 bases identical to TRBD2. The germline gives CDR1 ENHRY, CDR2 SYGVKD. The CDR3 runs 17 residues. Losses at the gene ends were 6 bases for V and 7 bases for J; bases not matched to a gene: 17. DNA for the CDR3: TGTGCCATCAGAAAGGGACTAAGCGGGACTCTCGACGGGGAGCTGTTTTTT. It specifies CAIRKGLSGTLDGELFF.

The chain links TRBV18 to TRBJ2-3; D perhaps matches TRBD2 (6 bases). This CDR3 is built from 16 residues. The V gene lost 4 bases and the J gene lost 1 base, with 15 bases spanning the gap. Germline V CDR1 and CDR2: KGHSH, LQKENI. CDR3 coding DNA: TGTGCCAGCTCACTCCTCGACAGACTAGGCACAGATACGCAGTATTTT. This gives the protein CASSLLDRLGTDTQYF.

This clone appeared once. V usage is TRBV11-2 and J usage is TRBJ1-2; possible D gene TRBD1, 6 bases. The V gene's germline CDR1 is SGHAT and CDR2 FQNNGV. Trimming cost V 5 bases and J 5 bases, with 12 bases left between them. CDR3 length: 13 amino acids. The CDR3 DNA follows: TGTGCCAGCAGCCCGAGGGGGAGTTATGGCTACACCTTC. Translation gives CASSPRGSYGYTF.

The chain is built from TRBV3-1 (or the pseudogene TRBV3-2) and TRBJ1-5, with D possibly TRBD1 on 5 matching bases. V lost 4 bases, J lost 0 bases, and 19 bases lay in between. Germline values: CDR1 LGHDT, CDR2 YNNKEL (reference sequence). The CDR3 covers 18 residues. CDR3 protein: CASSPSSDSPHSNQPQHF. CDR3 coding DNA: TGTGCCAGCAGCCCCTCTTCCGACAGTCCTCATAGCAATCAGCCCCAGCATTTT.

The chain recombines TRBV4-2 with TRBJ1-4; D gene unclear. V was shortened by 0 bases and J by 7 bases, with 9 bases between the two germline ends. The CDR3 contains 14 residues. Germline V gene sequence: CDR1 LGHNA, CDR2 YNFKEQ. Written as DNA, the CDR3 is TGTGCCAGCAGCCAAGATGACGGGATTGAAAAACTGTTTTTT. Protein: CASSQDDGIEKLFF.

This clone was observed once. The genes are TRBV15 and TRBJ2-2; possible D gene TRBD2, 7 bases. CDR3 length: 17 residues. Germline CDR1 reads LNHNV; CDR2 reads YYDKDF (reference sequence). The ends were cut back, 1 base at V and 7 bases at J, with 19 bases in the middle. The CDR3 DNA sequence: TGTGCCACCAGCAGAGCCCGGGGGGCGGGAGAAGTCGGGGAGCTGTTTTTT. It codes for CATSRARGAGEVGELFF.

The chain employs TRBV2 and TRBJ1-3; D gene ambiguous. Germline V CDR1 and CDR2: SNHLY, FYNNEI. The ends were cut back, 7 bases at V and 0 bases at J, with 7 bases in the middle. CDR3 size: 13 residues. CDR3 in amino acids: CASTGGSGNTIYF. DNA of the CDR3: TGTGCCAGCACTGGAGGCTCTGGAAACACCATATATTTT.

The chain links TRBV28 to TRBJ2-5; 10 bases fit TRBD2. V lost 2 bases to trimming and J lost 7 bases; unmatched junction nucleotides: 22. Germline CDR1 is MDHEN and CDR2 is SYDVKM. CDR3 length: 20 residues. This CDR3 is CASSLAASDNSGRPQGTQYF. Here the CDR3 DNA reads TGTGCCAGCAGTTTAGCTGCGAGCGACAATAGCGGGAGGCCCCAGGGGACCCAGTACTTC.

V is TRBV28 and J is TRBJ2-7; 9 nucleotides agree with TRBD1. Trimming removed 5 bases from V and 5 bases from J; junction bases left unmatched: 13. Germline V gene data show CDR1 as MDHEN and CDR2 as SYDVKM. The CDR3 runs 16 residues. The CDR3 is CASSPPGTGLIHEQYF. In DNA, the CDR3 is TGTGCCAGCAGTCCACCGGGGACAGGGTTAATCCACGAGCAGTACTTC.